These 26 T cell receptor beta chains share one sample of origin, sequenced in a study of blood T cell repertoires in COVID-19. The repertoire was sequenced with immunoSEQ multiplex PCR; TCRdb's copy has only in-frame clones and lacks some. There are 80,000 or so clones in the sample; 70% to 90% occur only once, and around 15% lies in the top ten. The material sequenced was peripheral blood. The receptors originated from a woman aged 80 or over with acute or convalescent COVID-19.

The J gene is TRBJ2-2, the V gene TRBV5-4; D is perhaps TRBD2 (6 bases). Germline CDR1 reads SGHNT; CDR2 reads YYREEE (reference sequence). V was trimmed by 3 bases and J by 2 bases, leaving 11 bases between them. The CDR3 covers 15 residues. The CDR3: CASSSGLFNTGELFF. The CDR3 DNA reads TGTGCCAGCAGCTCCGGACTATTCAACACCGGGGAGCTGTTTTTT.

This chain links TRBV30 with TRBJ2-1; a possible D gene is TRBD2 (6 bases). CDR1 and CDR2 (germline): GTSNPN, SVGIG (reference sequence). The CDR3 has 13 residues. Trimming pared 1 base from V and 9 bases from J, leaving 13 bases between. The CDR3 DNA sequence: TGTGCCTGGAGTGGAGTAGCGGCTGGTGAGCAGTTCTTC. It is translated as CAWSGVAAGEQFF.

The genes are TRBV6-1 and TRBJ1-2; 10 bases are a match to TRBD1. Germline lookup yields CDR1 MNHNS and CDR2 SASEGT. V gave up 1 base and J gave up 6 bases; unmatched junction bases: 2. CDR3 size: 14 residues. Here the CDR3 reads CASSEGTGGNGYTF. In DNA form, the CDR3 reads TGTGCCAGCAGTGAAGGGACAGGGGGAAATGGCTACACCTTC.

The chain has TRBV18 and TRBJ2-2, with a weak D call TRBD1 (6 bases). This CDR3 contains 15 residues. Germline lookup yields CDR1 KGHSH and CDR2 LQKENI. V gave up 3 bases and J gave up 3 bases, with 11 bases separating them. The DNA for the CDR3 is TGTGCCAGCTCACCCTCGGACAGTGACACCGGGGAGCTGTTTTTT. Amino acids: CASSPSDSDTGELFF.

The CDR3 nucleotides are TGTGCCAGCAGTTTCGTACAGGGCTCTGGAAACACCATATATTTT. Protein: CASSFVQGSGNTIYF. The chain joins TRBV6-5 to TRBJ1-3; D possibly corresponds to TRBD1 (6 bases). Trimming pared 4 bases from V and 0 bases from J, leaving 10 bases between. CDR3 length equals 15 residues. From germline, CDR1 is MNHEY and CDR2 SVGAGI.

The sample holds one count of this clone. This rearrangement joins TRBV30 to TRBJ2-5, with TRBD1 matching over 11 bases. Germline V CDR1 and CDR2: GTSNPN, SVGIG (reference sequence). The ends lost 0 bases at V and 5 bases at J; junction bases unmatched: 11. The CDR3 covers 17 residues. The CDR3 region is CAWSVGTGQGAGETQYF. The CDR3 region has the DNA TGTGCCTGGAGTGTAGGGACCGGACAGGGGGCAGGGGAGACCCAGTACTTC.

The chain couples TRBV25-1 to TRBJ1-5; maybe TRBD1 (5 bases). Germline CDR1 MGHDK, CDR2 SYGVNS. The CDR3 loop spans 13 amino acids. Trimming left V 4 bases short and J 6 bases short, with 10 bases between. CDR3 bases: TGTGCCAGCAGTGCGGGGGTTGGTCAGCCCCAGCATTTT. Its protein product is CASSAGVGQPQHF.

This sequence joins TRBV5-4 and TRBJ1-1, with D tentatively TRBD1 (5 bases). Per germline, CDR1 SGHNT and CDR2 YYREEE (reference sequence). There are 15 residues in the CDR3. V dropped 2 bases and J dropped 1 base, with 12 bases sitting between them. CDR3 region: CASSFTQGTNTEAFF. CDR3 nucleotide sequence: TGTGCCAGCAGCTTTACGCAGGGTACGAACACTGAAGCTTTCTTT.

This clone has only one observation. The chain carries TRBV25-1 and TRBJ2-7, with a tentative D call TRBD2 (5 bases). The CDR3 length is 11 residues. Trimming removed 8 bases from V and 3 bases from J, with 8 bases in between. Germline CDR1 and CDR2: MGHDK and SYGVNS. CDR3: CASGSGYEQYF. The CDR3 bases are TGTGCCAGCGGGAGTGGCTACGAGCAGTACTTC.

Note on this clone: The junction does not match germline at one end; this may be a read error. V usage is TRBV7-7 and J usage is TRBJ1-3; no definite D call. This CDR3 is 14 amino acids long. The germline CDR1 and CDR2 sequences are SSHAT and FNYEAQ (reference sequence). The CDR3 reads CASSLGGRGNTIYF. The CDR3 nucleotides read TGTGCTAGCAGCTTAGGAGGGAGAGGAAACACCATATATTTT.

V usage is TRBV6-6 and J usage is TRBJ2-5; D remains unclear. Germline V gene sequence: CDR1 MNHNY, CDR2 SVGAGI (reference sequence). This CDR3 has 13 residues. Deletions cut 6 bases from V and 1 base from J, with 9 bases between. The CDR3 loop reads CASRTPSQETQYF. In DNA, the CDR3 is TGTGCCAGCAGGACACCGAGCCAAGAGACCCAGTACTTC.

The chain has TRBV6-5 and TRBJ2-7, with D maybe TRBD1 (6 bases). CDR3 size: 15 residues. Trimming removed 0 bases at V and 1 base at J, with 10 bases between. The germline gives CDR1 MNHEY, CDR2 SVGAGI. CDR3 in amino acids: CASSYSWGLSYEQYF. The CDR3 region has the DNA TGTGCCAGCAGTTACTCGTGGGGGCTATCCTACGAGCAGTACTTC.

The rearrangement links TRBV24-1 to TRBJ1-2; 7 bases agree with TRBD1. The junction had 4 bases not matched to a gene; V was cut back by 3 bases and J by 4 bases. CDR3 size: 14 residues. The germline CDR1 and CDR2 sequences are KGHDR and SFDVKD. The chain's CDR3 is CATSDQGVRYGYTF. The CDR3 region has the DNA TGTGCCACCAGTGATCAGGGGGTGCGCTATGGCTACACCTTC.

In this sample, this clone turned up a few times. This chain uses TRBV19 with TRBJ2-1; 8 nucleotides align to TRBD2. Germline CDR1 is LNHDA and CDR2 is SQIVND (reference sequence). V lost 10 bases and J lost 6; bases outside the gene matches: 14. This CDR3 spans 15 amino acids. The CDR3 DNA reads TGTGCCACCGCCTTTGGGGCCCGGGGGGGCAATGAGCAGTTCTTC. As protein: CATAFGARGGNEQFF.

V is TRBV19 and J is TRBJ2-7; perhaps TRBD1 as D (6 bases). The CDR3 has 15 residues. Germline lookup yields CDR1 LNHDA and CDR2 SQIVND (reference sequence). V lost 4 bases to trimming and J lost 6 bases, with 19 bases between them. CDR3 nucleotides: TGTGCCAGTAGTAATGAGCGCTCAGGGGCCGCCGAGCAGTACTTC. Translation gives CASSNERSGAAEQYF.

This chain uses TRBV19 with TRBJ1-5; 7 nucleotides line up with TRBD1. The germline V gene encodes CDR1 LNHDA and CDR2 SQIVND (reference sequence). The V gene end was trimmed by 8 bases and the J gene end by 11 bases; junction bases not matched to a gene: 15. This CDR3 spans 14 amino acids. Here the CDR3 reads CASQNRGSILTQHF. The CDR3 region has the DNA TGTGCCAGTCAAAACAGGGGTTCGATTTTAACCCAGCATTTT.

This clone has just a few counts. V gene TRBV11-3 combines with J gene TRBJ2-7, with 7 positions matching TRBD2. Per germline, CDR1 SGHNT and CDR2 YENEEA. There are 14 residues in the CDR3. The V and J ends lost 5 bases and 6 bases, in that order; junction bases with no gene match: 10. CDR3 protein: CASSATGLGAEQYF. The CDR3 nucleotides are TGTGCCAGCAGCGCAACCGGACTAGGGGCCGAGCAGTACTTC.

V is TRBV19 and J is TRBJ2-7; TRBD1 is a possible D gene (6 bases). The CDR3 extends over 14 amino acids. Trimming pared 1 base from V and 2 bases from J, leaving 9 bases between. Germline V gene data show CDR1 as LNHDA and CDR2 as SQIVND (reference sequence). The CDR3 loop reads CASSIVGGTYEQYF. CDR3 DNA: TGTGCCAGTAGTATAGTAGGGGGTACCTACGAGCAGTACTTC.

The chain carries TRBV7-8 and TRBJ2-7; 8 bases line up with TRBD1. The trim removed 4 bases at V and 0 bases at J, leaving 14 bases unmatched. CDR3 length equals 18 residues. Germline CDR1 SGHVS, CDR2 FQNEAQ. The CDR3 DNA follows: TGTGCCAGCAGCTCCGGTCCCGGGACAGGCCACAGCTCCTACGAGCAGTACTTC. It codes for CASSSGPGTGHSSYEQYF.

V gene TRBV21-1 combines with J gene TRBJ1-5. TRBV21-1 is designated a pseudogene. This CDR3 has 14 residues. The CDR3 spells CATNCGPENQPQHF. The CDR3 DNA reads as TGTGCCACCAACTGCGGGCCAGAAAATCAGCCCCAGCATTTT.

The chain joins TRBV3-1 (or the pseudogene TRBV3-2) to TRBJ1-1; D ambiguous. The CDR3 is 12 amino acids. V was shortened by 1 base and J by 3 bases, with 3 bases between the two germline ends. Germline V gene data show CDR1 as LGHDT and CDR2 as YNNKEL (reference sequence). CDR3 sequence: CASSQVDTEAFF. CDR3 coding DNA: TGTGCCAGCAGCCAAGTCGACACTGAAGCTTTCTTT.

This clone was observed a few times. The chain joins TRBV6-5 to TRBJ2-7; D may be TRBD1 (6 bases). The V end was cut by 6 bases, the J end by 1 base, with 16 bases between. Germline V CDR1 and CDR2: MNHEY, SVGAGI. The CDR3 totals 15 residues. The CDR3 loop is CASRPSQGMSYEQYF. CDR3 DNA: TGTGCCAGCAGACCGTCACAGGGTATGTCCTACGAGCAGTACTTC.

This chain uses TRBV19 with TRBJ1-6; TRBD1 might be the D (6 bases). From germline, CDR1 is LNHDA and CDR2 SQIVND (reference sequence). The CDR3 has 13 amino acids. V lost 5 bases, J lost 7 bases, and 9 bases lay in between. The CDR3 DNA sequence: TGTGCCAGTAGTGTTGACAGGAATTCACCCCTCCACTTT. Protein sequence: CASSVDRNSPLHF.

The chain employs TRBV29-1 and TRBJ2-7; TRBD1 matches 12 bases. CDR3 size: 15 residues. V lost 7 bases and J lost 2; bases outside the gene matches: 9. Germline-derived CDR1 and CDR2 are SQVTM and ANQGSEA. The DNA for the CDR3 is TGCAGCGCATTACCGGGACAGGGGGCTCCCTACGAGCAGTACTTC. Protein sequence: CSALPGQGAPYEQYF.

Details on this clone: This specimen includes other DNA sequences encoding the same CDR3. The chain uses TRBV10-3 and TRBJ1-2; possible D gene TRBD1, 5 bases. Germline CDR1 ENHRY, CDR2 SYGVKD. This CDR3 has 13 residues. Trimming removed 6 bases from V and 0 bases from J, with 8 bases in between. The CDR3: CAIRDSPNYGYTF. CDR3 nucleotide sequence: TGTGCCATCAGAGACAGTCCTAACTATGGCTACACCTTC.

J is TRBJ2-1 and V is TRBV7-9, with 11 bases fitting TRBD2. Germline trimming cut 8 bases from V and 8 bases from J; bases unmatched to any gene: 11. The germline V gene has CDR1 SEHNR and CDR2 FQNEAQ (reference sequence). The CDR3 extends over 15 amino acids. CDR3 nucleotide sequence: TGTGCCAGCCGTCGGGTAGCGGGGGGGTCGGATGAGCAGTTCTTC. This encodes CASRRVAGGSDEQFF.